Listed here are 14 T cell receptor beta chains from one sample, sequenced in a study of blood T cells in healthy people across ages. Combining a sample-barcoded 5' primer with a J-beta primer mix, a second PCR ran for roughly 6 to 12 cycles. One entry per CDR3 protein, called by TCRdb with MiXCR from the 5' RACE reads. Found here are about 320,000 distinct CDR3 sequences, roughly 27% of them singletons; the top ten hold 29%. Sequencing was performed on blood. These receptors were obtained from a woman aged 70-85 years in good health.

J is TRBJ2-1 and V is TRBV10-3; no clear D. The J call may be incorrect, as the DNA end agrees better with TRBJ2-7. Germline CDR1 ENHRY, CDR2 SYGVKD. This CDR3 is built from 12 residues. This CDR3 reads CAISELSYEQYF. The CDR3 DNA sequence: TGTGCCATCAGTGAACTATCCTACGAGCAGTACTTC.

The rearrangement links TRBV4-2 to TRBJ2-3, with 10 nucleotides matching TRBD2. This CDR3 region has 17 residues. The junction had 11 bases not matched to a gene; V was cut back by 6 bases and J by 2 bases. CDR1 and CDR2 (germline): LGHNA, YNFKEQ. In DNA, the CDR3 is TGTGCCAGCAGTCTGAAAGGGACTAGCGCTAACACAGATACGCAGTATTTT. Protein: CASSLKGTSANTDTQYF.

The chain recombines TRBV5-5 with TRBJ1-2; unclear D gene. The CDR3 spans 14 residues. CDR1 and CDR2 (germline): SGHKS, YYEKEE (reference sequence). V lost 0 bases and J lost 5, with 11 bases in between. Here the CDR3 DNA reads TGTGCCAGCAGCTTGGATCTCCTGGATTATGGCTACACCTTC. This sequence encodes CASSLDLLDYGYTF.

This chain connects TRBV12-3 or TRBV12-4 to TRBJ2-1; D not resolved. The germline V and J ends were trimmed by 6 bases and 15 bases, with 9 bases remaining between them. This CDR3 has 9 amino acids. As DNA, the CDR3 is TGTGCCAGCAGCTCCCCACTGTTCTTC. Amino acid sequence: CASSSPLFF.

This clonotype was detected many times. The junction differs from germline at one of its ends, possibly a read error. The chain links TRBV5-1 to TRBJ2-5; D not resolved. This CDR3 is built from 11 residues. CDR1 SGHRS and CDR2 YFSETQ come from the germline V gene. The CDR3, as DNA: TGTGCCAGCAGTTTACAAGAGACCCAGTACTTC. Translation: CASSLQETQYF.

V and J are TRBV28 and TRBJ2-2; D could derive from TRBD1 or TRBD2 (5 bases each). CDR1 and CDR2 (germline): MDHEN, SYDVKM. The V and J ends lost 7 bases and 0 bases respectively, with 15 bases between them. The CDR3 runs to 16 residues. The CDR3 coding sequence is TGTGCCAGCAAAAGGGGAGACTTCGCGAACACCGGGGAGCTGTTTTTT. The encoded protein is CASKRGDFANTGELFF.

The chain has TRBV15 and TRBJ1-2, with a possible D match to TRBD1 (6 bases). V was trimmed by 0 bases and J by 0 bases, leaving 17 bases between them. There are 18 residues in the CDR3. CDR1 and CDR2 from the germline V gene are LNHNV and YYDKDF (reference sequence). The CDR3 region has the DNA TGTGCCACCAGCAGAGAGGGGGTAGGGGGACAAGCTAACTATGGCTACACCTTC. This encodes CATSREGVGGQANYGYTF.

This clonotype was seen a few times. This sequence joins TRBV24-1 and TRBJ2-1; 11 bases map to TRBD2. With V trimmed by 3 bases and J by 2 bases, 5 bases remained unmatched. This CDR3 is built from 17 residues. Germline V lookup: CDR1 KGHDR, CDR2 SFDVKD. CDR3 sequence: CATSDGGTSGTYNEQFF. For the CDR3, the DNA is TGTGCCACCAGTGATGGAGGGACTAGCGGTACCTACAATGAGCAGTTCTTC.

The chain uses TRBV29-1 and TRBJ2-3; a possible D gene is TRBD1 (5 bases). CDR3 size: 14 residues. Trimming took 3 bases from V and 2 from J, leaving 12 bases between them. Per germline, CDR1 SQVTM and CDR2 ANQGSEA. The CDR3 DNA sequence: TGCAGCGTTGAGGGGCAGGGCTCCACAGATACGCAGTATTTT. It specifies CSVEGQGSTDTQYF.

This clonotype was counted a few times. This chain uses TRBV5-1 with TRBJ2-5; 10 bases are a match to TRBD2. The J call may be mistaken, given a closer DNA end match to TRBJ2-1. This CDR3 is 15 amino acids long. Germline V gene lookup returns CDR1 SGHRS and CDR2 YFSETQ. Here the CDR3 reads CASTTLAGVVGEQFF. CDR3 nucleotide sequence: TGCGCCAGCACCACCCTAGCGGGGGTAGTCGGTGAGCAGTTCTTC.

This clonotype was observed a few times. V is TRBV28 and J is TRBJ1-5; D remains unclear. The germline V gene has CDR1 MDHEN and CDR2 SYDVKM. The CDR3 extends over 12 amino acids. The V end was cut by 7 bases, the J end by 2 bases, with 6 bases between. The CDR3 sequence: CASKVGNQPQHF. For the CDR3, the DNA is TGTGCCAGCAAGGTTGGCAATCAGCCCCAGCATTTT.

As for this clonotype: In this CDR3 the conserved last residue, phenylalanine or tryptophan, is missing, so a read error is likely. The genes are TRBV2 and TRBJ1-2, with 7 bases matching TRBD1. This CDR3 spans 14 amino acids. The V gene end was trimmed by 3 bases and the J gene end by 5 bases; junction bases not matched to a gene: 6. The germline gives CDR1 SNHLY, CDR2 FYNNEI. In nucleotides, the CDR3 is TGTGCCAGCAGTGAGCTGGGACAGTCTTATGGCTACACCATC. The encoded protein is CASSELGQSYGYTI.

This clonotype was recorded a few times. The chain combines TRBV11-2 with TRBJ1-1, with TRBD1 matching 7 bases. Trimming at V came to 2 bases and at J to 9 bases, leaving 12 bases not matched to a gene. The CDR3 extends over 15 amino acids. CDR1 is SGHAT, CDR2 FQNNGV, per germline. This CDR3 reads CASSLRGAGTVKAFF. The CDR3, as DNA: TGTGCCAGCAGCTTACGCGGGGCCGGGACAGTTAAAGCTTTCTTT.

The CDR3 DNA is TGTGCCAGCAGTCCCGTAGCCTTTTCTAACTATGGCTACACCTTC. Translation gives CASSPVAFSNYGYTF. The chain is built from TRBV28 and TRBJ1-2; D uncertain. Trimming cost V 5 bases and J 0 bases, with 13 bases left between them. The CDR3 loop spans 15 amino acids. Germline V CDR1 and CDR2: MDHEN, SYDVKM.